The text below deals with one T cell receptor beta chain. TCRdb's table, derived via immunoSEQ multiplex PCR, lists solely in-frame clones and lacks some. The table lists roughly 160,000 clones, roughly 87% of them singletons. These data belong to a study of blood T cell repertoires in COVID-19. Germline V lookup: CDR1 KGHSH, CDR2 LQKENI. The CDR3 covers 15 residues. Trimming stripped 0 bases from V and 8 bases from J, with 16 bases between. The sequence derives from a woman aged 45 to 65 who had recovered from COVID-19. The chain uses TRBV18 and TRBJ1-2; D not certain. The sequenced sample consisted of PBMCs or T cells enriched from blood (not recorded which). In nucleotides, the CDR3 is TGTGCCAGCTCACCACCGGCGGGCCCCCAGGCGGGCTACACCTTC. Translating gives CASSPPAGPQAGYTF.